Below, 26 T cell receptor beta chains from the same sample are listed, as sequenced in a study of T-cell reconstitution after alpha-beta-depleted transplantation in children. Preparation of the TCRbeta library was carried out with unique molecular identifiers. Via MiXCR, TCRdb re-called the PCR reads, giving one row per CDR3 protein. The sample shows about 980,000 distinct CDR3 sequences, less than 30% of them seen only once. The material was PBMCs, mostly from graft donor cells, obtained 360 days after TCRalphabeta/CD19-depleted stem cell transplant. The receptors here all came from a boy in the first two years of life who had a stem cell transplant for SCID, so the T cells may come from the graft donor.

The chain carries TRBV29-1 and TRBJ1-2; weak D call: TRBD1 (5 bases). Germline assignment: CDR1 SQVTM and CDR2 ANQGSEA. The CDR3 is made up of 16 amino acids. V lost 6 bases to trimming and J lost 0 bases, with 20 bases between them. The CDR3 spells CSVGARERPPNYGYTF. The CDR3 DNA is TGCAGCGTCGGGGCCAGAGAAAGGCCCCCTAACTATGGCTACACCTTC.

This chain connects TRBV15 to TRBJ2-3, with 11 nucleotides matching TRBD2. The CDR3 contains 17 residues. With 2 bases clipped from V and 6 bases from J, the junction kept 10 bases outside the gene matches. The germline V gene encodes CDR1 LNHNV and CDR2 YYDKDF (reference sequence). DNA of the CDR3: TGTGCCACCAGCAGACTCACGTTAGCGGGGGGGTCGGATACGCAGTATTTT. Encoded protein: CATSRLTLAGGSDTQYF.

This clonotype was seen only a few times. The chain joins TRBV7-8 to TRBJ2-7; 7 nucleotides match TRBD1. The CDR3 is 17 amino acids. After removal of 5 bases from V and 0 bases from J, the junction contained 13 bases not matched to a gene. Looked up from germline, CDR1 is SGHVS and CDR2 is FQNEAQ. The CDR3 coding sequence is TGTGCCAGCAGCCAGGGGGTCGGCGCCTTCAGCTCCTACGAGCAGTACTTC. Its protein is CASSQGVGAFSSYEQYF.

This clonotype appeared a few times. This chain uses TRBV5-1 with TRBJ2-7; possibly TRBD1 for D (5 bases). Per the germline V gene, CDR1 is SGHRS and CDR2 is YFSETQ. Trimming took off 0 bases at V and 3 bases at J, with 13 bases between the two ends. The CDR3 spans 15 residues. CDR3 bases: TGCGCCAGCAGCTTGGACCGTGGACACCTCTACGAGCAGTACTTC. Amino acid sequence: CASSLDRGHLYEQYF.

The chain combines TRBV10-3 with TRBJ2-3; no clear D gene. V lost 1 base and J 5 bases, leaving 10 bases between the germline ends. The CDR3 length is 14 residues. The germline CDR1 and CDR2 sequences are ENHRY and SYGVKD. The chain's CDR3 is CAISEFYPIDTQYF. DNA of the CDR3: TGTGCCATCAGTGAGTTCTATCCGATAGATACGCAGTATTTT.

CDR3 region: CASSLRGGTGGADTQYF. Here the CDR3 DNA reads TGTGCCAGCAGTTTAAGGGGGGGGACAGGGGGTGCAGATACGCAGTATTTT. This chain joins TRBV12-3 or TRBV12-4 and TRBJ2-3; the match to TRBD1 covers 11 bases. V was pared by 2 bases and J by 4 bases, with 8 bases of the junction left unmatched. This CDR3 has 17 amino acids.

The chain links TRBV4-1 to TRBJ2-3, with D unclear. This CDR3 spans 13 amino acids. The V and J ends lost 0 bases and 5 bases respectively, with 6 bases between them. Germline lookup yields CDR1 MGHRA and CDR2 YSYEKL. As DNA, the CDR3 is TGCGCCAGCAGCCAAGATCTGATAGATACGCAGTATTTT. Protein sequence: CASSQDLIDTQYF.

This clonotype was seen more than once but under ten times. The chain links TRBV5-1 to TRBJ2-6; weak D call: TRBD2 (6 bases). CDR1 and CDR2 (germline): SGHRS, YFSETQ. CDR3 length: 14 residues. The ends were cut back, 6 bases at V and 1 base at J, with 8 bases in the middle. CDR3 loop: CASNAGSGANVLTF. Written as DNA, the CDR3 is TGCGCCAGCAATGCGGGGTCTGGGGCCAACGTCCTGACTTTC.

This rearrangement joins TRBV7-3 to TRBJ1-1, with unresolved D. The CDR3 is 15 amino acids. CDR1 and CDR2 (germline): SGHTA, FQGTGA. Between the trimmed V and J ends, which lost 2 bases and 4 bases, there was a span of 14 bases. Written as DNA, the CDR3 is TGTGCCAGCAGCTTATCCGGTAGAGTAGGCACTGAAGCTTTCTTT. It specifies CASSLSGRVGTEAFF.

This clonotype was detected once. V is TRBV6-2 or TRBV6-3 and J is TRBJ2-1; 9 bases agree with TRBD2. Losses at the gene ends were 8 bases for V and 8 bases for J; bases not matched to a gene: 22. This CDR3 is 18 amino acids long. Per germline, CDR1 MNHEY and CDR2 SVGEGT. CDR3 bases: TGTGCCAGCCGATTAGTGAGGGTACTTGCGGGGGGGCGTGATGAGCAGTTCTTC. This encodes CASRLVRVLAGGRDEQFF.

The chain joins TRBV29-1 to TRBJ2-7, with 9 bases identical to TRBD1. This CDR3 is 14 amino acids long. The ends lost 7 bases at V and 5 bases at J; junction bases unmatched: 12. CDR1 SQVTM and CDR2 ANQGSEA come from the germline V gene. The CDR3: CSASPGDREHEQYF. DNA of the CDR3: TGCAGCGCATCTCCCGGGGACAGGGAACACGAGCAGTACTTC.

This clonotype came up a few times. This sequence joins TRBV28 and TRBJ1-5; D might be TRBD1 (5 bases). Trimming pared 10 bases from V and 0 bases from J, leaving 10 bases between. This CDR3 contains 13 residues. CDR1 and CDR2 (germline): MDHEN, SYDVKM. The CDR3 DNA sequence: TGTGCCACCCGCAGGGCTAGCAATCAGCCCCAGCATTTT. Its protein is CATRRASNQPQHF. Complete variable domain (other parts from reference TRBV28 and TRBJ1-5): DVKVTQSSRYLVKRTGEKVFLECVQDMDHENMFWYRQDPGLGLRLIYFSYDVKMKEKGDIPEGYSVSREKKERFSLILESASTNQTSMYLCATRRASNQPQHFGDGTRLSIL.

This clonotype was picked up a small number of times. The rearrangement joins TRBV15 to TRBJ1-1; D gene uncertain. Trimming pared 3 bases from V and 5 bases from J, leaving 28 bases between. CDR1 is LNHNV and CDR2 is YYDKDF in the germline V gene (reference sequence). The CDR3 contains 19 residues. The CDR3 loop reads CATSSLDINGIGMGTEAFF. The CDR3 DNA follows: TGTGCCACCAGCAGTCTCGACATAAACGGGATTGGGATGGGAACTGAAGCTTTCTTT.

The table lists this clonotype with a few counts. This CDR3 reads CASSLAVSNTEAFF. For the CDR3, the DNA is TGTGCCAGCAGCTTAGCCGTTTCGAACACTGAAGCTTTCTTT. V is TRBV7-8 and J is TRBJ1-1; D is ambiguous. The CDR3 spans 14 residues. Trimming stripped 0 bases from V and 1 base from J, with 6 bases between. Germline V gene data show CDR1 as SGHVS and CDR2 as FQNEAQ.

The chain employs TRBV10-3 and TRBJ1-1, with TRBD1 matching over 9 bases. Trimming removed 4 bases from V and 5 bases from J; junction bases left unmatched: 5. Germline CDR1 and CDR2: ENHRY and SYGVKD. The CDR3 covers 14 residues. Here the CDR3 DNA reads TGTGCCATCAGTGGGGGACAGGGTGGGACTGAAGCTTTCTTT. This encodes CAISGGQGGTEAFF.

This clonotype showed up just a few times. The chain recombines TRBV4-1 with TRBJ1-2; D possibly corresponds to TRBD1 (6 bases). V lost 3 bases and J 4 bases, leaving 12 bases between the germline ends. Germline V gene lookup returns CDR1 MGHRA and CDR2 YSYEKL. CDR3 length: 14 residues. The CDR3 DNA sequence: TGCGCCAGCAGCCAGGACAGTGGAGCCTATGGCTACACCTTC. Its translation: CASSQDSGAYGYTF.

Only a few counts were recorded for this clonotype. The rearrangement joins TRBV11-2 to TRBJ2-3, with D perhaps TRBD1 or TRBD2 (5 bases each). The germline V gene encodes CDR1 SGHAT and CDR2 FQNNGV. The V end lost 4 bases, the J end lost 0 bases, and 14 bases lay between the germline ends. The CDR3 extends over 16 amino acids. The CDR3 is CASSSGARGSTDTQYF. For the CDR3, the DNA is TGTGCCAGCAGCTCCGGGGCCCGAGGGAGCACAGATACGCAGTATTTT.

V gene TRBV5-1 combines with J gene TRBJ1-1; D unresolved. The CDR3 consists of 11 residues. V gave up 3 bases and J gave up 5 bases, with 5 bases separating them. CDR1 is SGHRS and CDR2 is YFSETQ in the germline V gene. The CDR3 nucleotides read TGCGCCAGCAGCTACCAGACTGAAGCTTTCTTT. The encoded protein is CASSYQTEAFF. Based on the CDR3 plus reference TRBV5-1 and TRBJ1-1, the full variable domain is KAGVTQTPRYLIKTRGQQVTLSCSPISGHRSVSWYQQTPGQGLQFLFEYFSETQRNKGNFPGRFSGRQFSNSRSEMNVSTLELGDSALYLCASSYQTEAFFGQGTRLTVV.

The sample holds many counts of this clonotype. This chain connects TRBV15 to TRBJ1-5; D is ambiguous. This CDR3 has 13 amino acids. Germline V CDR1 and CDR2: LNHNV, YYDKDF (reference sequence). The V end lost 4 bases, the J end lost 4 bases, and 8 bases lay between the germline ends. In DNA, the CDR3 is TGTGCCACCAGCATTTCCCCGAATCAGCCCCAGCATTTT. This translates into CATSISPNQPQHF.

This chain connects TRBV3-1 to TRBJ1-1; the D is unclear. V was pared by 2 bases and J by 3 bases, with 10 bases between. Germline V lookup: CDR1 LGHDT, CDR2 YNNKEL (reference sequence). CDR3 length: 14 amino acids. The CDR3 reads CASSQSGRYTEAFF. In DNA, the CDR3 is TGTGCCAGCAGCCAATCCGGCAGGTACACTGAAGCTTTCTTT.

V and J are TRBV6-4 and TRBJ1-1; tentatively, D is TRBD1 (6 bases). Germline V CDR1 and CDR2: MRHNA, SNTAGT. V was pared by 0 bases and J by 11 bases, with 13 bases between. The CDR3 runs 13 residues. The CDR3 region has the DNA TGTGCCAGCAGTGACTCCCTGGGGGGGGCGGCTTTCTTT. It codes for CASSDSLGGAAFF.

This clonotype has a handful of counts. The rearrangement uses TRBV12-3 or TRBV12-4 and TRBJ2-5, with D perhaps matching TRBD1 (6 bases). The CDR3 length is 12 residues. Trimming removed 7 bases at V and 5 bases at J, with 11 bases between. This CDR3 reads CASTYGGETQYF. CDR3 in DNA: TGTGCCAGCACCTATGGGGGCGAGACCCAGTACTTC.

This clonotype was counted a single time. The rearrangement links TRBV12-3 or TRBV12-4 to TRBJ1-3; 9 bases are a match to TRBD1. J was trimmed by 2 bases and V by 3 bases; bases with no gene match: 2. CDR3 size: 15 residues. The CDR3 loop reads CASSFRTGAGNTIYF. CDR3 in DNA: TGTGCCAGCAGTTTCCGGACAGGGGCTGGAAACACCATATATTTT.

The V call is TRBV6-1, the J call TRBJ2-3; TRBD2 aligns across 10 bases. Germline-derived CDR1 and CDR2 are MNHNS and SASEGT. V dropped 7 bases and J dropped 1; count of bases not matched to a gene: 8. This CDR3 contains 16 residues. This chain's CDR3 is CASNALAGARTDTQYF. In DNA form, the CDR3 reads TGTGCCAGCAACGCTCTAGCGGGGGCCCGCACAGATACGCAGTATTTT.

CDR3 in amino acids: CSARERQGNSPLHF. The CDR3 DNA sequence: TGCAGTGCTAGAGAGCGACAGGGGAATTCACCCCTCCACTTT. V usage is TRBV20-1 and J usage is TRBJ1-6; 8 bases are a match to TRBD1. After removal of 0 bases from V and 7 bases from J, the junction contained 2 bases not matched to a gene. Germline values: CDR1 DFQATT, CDR2 SNEGSKA (reference sequence). This CDR3 is 14 amino acids long.

This clonotype has just a few counts. This chain connects TRBV5-1 to TRBJ1-4; 9 bases align to TRBD1. Germline V gene data show CDR1 as SGHRS and CDR2 as YFSETQ. The V and J ends lost 3 bases and 10 bases, in that order; junction bases with no gene match: 7. The CDR3 has 14 amino acids. CDR3 sequence: CASSSTGGAGKLFF. The CDR3 DNA follows: TGCGCCAGCAGCTCTACAGGGGGCGCGGGAAAACTGTTTTTT.